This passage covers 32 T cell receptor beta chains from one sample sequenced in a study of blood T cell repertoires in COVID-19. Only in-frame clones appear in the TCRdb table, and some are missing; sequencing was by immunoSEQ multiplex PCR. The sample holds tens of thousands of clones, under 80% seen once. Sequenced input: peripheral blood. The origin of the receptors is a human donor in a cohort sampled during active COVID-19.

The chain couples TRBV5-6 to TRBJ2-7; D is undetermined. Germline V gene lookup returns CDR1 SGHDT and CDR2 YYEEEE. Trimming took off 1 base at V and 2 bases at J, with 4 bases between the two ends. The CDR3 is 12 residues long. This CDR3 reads CASSLLTYEQYF. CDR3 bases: TGTGCCAGCAGCTTGTTAACCTACGAGCAGTACTTC.

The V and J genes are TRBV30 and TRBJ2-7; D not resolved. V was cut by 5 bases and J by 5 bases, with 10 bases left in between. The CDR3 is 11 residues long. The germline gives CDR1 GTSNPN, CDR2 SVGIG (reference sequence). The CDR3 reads CAWVGRDEQYF. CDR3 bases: TGTGCCTGGGTGGGCAGAGACGAGCAGTACTTC.

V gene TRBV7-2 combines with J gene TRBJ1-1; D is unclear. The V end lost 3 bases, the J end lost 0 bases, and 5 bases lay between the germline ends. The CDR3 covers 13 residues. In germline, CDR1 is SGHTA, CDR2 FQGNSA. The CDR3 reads CASSFSVNTEAFF. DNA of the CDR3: TGTGCCAGCAGCTTTTCAGTGAACACTGAAGCTTTCTTT.

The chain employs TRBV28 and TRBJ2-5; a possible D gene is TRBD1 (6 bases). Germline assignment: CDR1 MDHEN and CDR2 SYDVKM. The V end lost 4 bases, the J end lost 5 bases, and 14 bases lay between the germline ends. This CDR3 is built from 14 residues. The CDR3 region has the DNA TGTGCCAGCAGTTCCAGTGACAGGAGTGAGACCCAGTACTTC. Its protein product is CASSSSDRSETQYF.

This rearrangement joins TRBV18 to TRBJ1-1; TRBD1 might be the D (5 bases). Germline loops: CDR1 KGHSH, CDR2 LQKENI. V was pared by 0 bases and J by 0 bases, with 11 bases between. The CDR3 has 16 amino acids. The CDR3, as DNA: TGTGCCAGCTCACCACCGGGGGGGAACATGAACACTGAAGCTTTCTTT. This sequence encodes CASSPPGGNMNTEAFF.

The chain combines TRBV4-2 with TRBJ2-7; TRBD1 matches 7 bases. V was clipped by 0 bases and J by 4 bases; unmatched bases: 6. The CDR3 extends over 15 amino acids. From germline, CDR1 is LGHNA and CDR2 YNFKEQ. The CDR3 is CASSQDGQVRYEQYF. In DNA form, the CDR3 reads TGTGCCAGCAGCCAAGACGGACAGGTCCGGTACGAGCAGTACTTC.

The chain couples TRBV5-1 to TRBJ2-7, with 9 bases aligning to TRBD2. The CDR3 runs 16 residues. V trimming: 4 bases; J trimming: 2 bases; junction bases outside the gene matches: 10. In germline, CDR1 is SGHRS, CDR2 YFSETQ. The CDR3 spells CASSIGLARGAYEQYF. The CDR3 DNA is TGCGCCAGCAGCATTGGACTAGCGCGAGGGGCCTACGAGCAGTACTTC. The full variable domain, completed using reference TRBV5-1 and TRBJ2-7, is KAGVTQTPRYLIKTRGQQVTLSCSPISGHRSVSWYQQTPGQGLQFLFEYFSETQRNKGNFPGRFSGRQFSNSRSEMNVSTLELGDSALYLCASSIGLARGAYEQYFGPGTRLTVT.

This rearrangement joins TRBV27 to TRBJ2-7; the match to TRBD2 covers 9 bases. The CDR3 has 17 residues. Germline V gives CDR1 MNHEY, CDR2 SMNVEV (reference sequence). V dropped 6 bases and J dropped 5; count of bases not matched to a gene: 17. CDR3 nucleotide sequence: TGTGCCAGCAGAGGGATACGCGGGAGGGCCGATAAGAACGAGCAGTACTTC. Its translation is CASRGIRGRADKNEQYF.

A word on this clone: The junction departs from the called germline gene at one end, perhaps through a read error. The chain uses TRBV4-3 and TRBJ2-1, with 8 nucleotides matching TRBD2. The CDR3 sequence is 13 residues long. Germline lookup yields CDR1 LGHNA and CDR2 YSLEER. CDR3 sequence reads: CASSQDGWTSPIF. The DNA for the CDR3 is TGCGCCAGCAGCCAAGATGGTTGGACTAGCCCCATCTTC.

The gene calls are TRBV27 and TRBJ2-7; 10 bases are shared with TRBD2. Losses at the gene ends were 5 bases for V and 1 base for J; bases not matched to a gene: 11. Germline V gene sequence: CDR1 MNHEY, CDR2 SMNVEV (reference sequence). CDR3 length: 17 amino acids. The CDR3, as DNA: TGTGCCAGCAGTCTCACCCTAGCGGGAGAGGTGTCCTACGAGCAGTACTTC. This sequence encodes CASSLTLAGEVSYEQYF.

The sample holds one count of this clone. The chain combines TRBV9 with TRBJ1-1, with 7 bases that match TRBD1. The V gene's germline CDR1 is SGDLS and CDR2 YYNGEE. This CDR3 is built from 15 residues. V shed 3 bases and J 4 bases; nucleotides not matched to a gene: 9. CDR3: CASSGVSTGTTEAFF. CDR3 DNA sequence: TGTGCCAGCAGCGGGGTCTCGACAGGGACCACTGAAGCTTTCTTT. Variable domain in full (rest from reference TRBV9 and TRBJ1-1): DSGVTQTPKHLITATGQRVTLRCSPRSGDLSVYWYQQSLDQGLQFLIQYYNGEERAKGNILERFSAQQFPDLHSELNLSSLELGDSALYFCASSGVSTGTTEAFFGQGTRLTVV.

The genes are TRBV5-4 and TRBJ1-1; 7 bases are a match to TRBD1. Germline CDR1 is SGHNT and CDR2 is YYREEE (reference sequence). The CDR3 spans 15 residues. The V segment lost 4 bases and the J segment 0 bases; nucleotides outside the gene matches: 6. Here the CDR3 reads CASSPGGQLNTEAFF. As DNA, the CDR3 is TGTGCCAGCAGCCCCGGGGGACAGCTGAACACTGAAGCTTTCTTT.

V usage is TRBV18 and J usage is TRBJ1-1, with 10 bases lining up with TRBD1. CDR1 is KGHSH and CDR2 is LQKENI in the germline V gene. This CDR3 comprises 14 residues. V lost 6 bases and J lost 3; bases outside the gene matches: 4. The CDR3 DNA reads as TGTGCCAGCTCGCGGACAGGGGGTGACACTGAAGCTTTCTTT. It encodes CASSRTGGDTEAFF.

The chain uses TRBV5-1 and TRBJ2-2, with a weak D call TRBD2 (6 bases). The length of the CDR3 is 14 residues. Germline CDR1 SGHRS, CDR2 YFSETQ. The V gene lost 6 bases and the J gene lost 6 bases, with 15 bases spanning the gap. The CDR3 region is CASKVQGGPGELFF. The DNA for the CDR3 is TGCGCCAGCAAGGTTCAGGGAGGACCCGGGGAGCTGTTTTTT. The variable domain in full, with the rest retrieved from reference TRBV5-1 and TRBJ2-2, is KAGVTQTPRYLIKTRGQQVTLSCSPISGHRSVSWYQQTPGQGLQFLFEYFSETQRNKGNFPGRFSGRQFSNSRSEMNVSTLELGDSALYLCASKVQGGPGELFFGEGSRLTVL.

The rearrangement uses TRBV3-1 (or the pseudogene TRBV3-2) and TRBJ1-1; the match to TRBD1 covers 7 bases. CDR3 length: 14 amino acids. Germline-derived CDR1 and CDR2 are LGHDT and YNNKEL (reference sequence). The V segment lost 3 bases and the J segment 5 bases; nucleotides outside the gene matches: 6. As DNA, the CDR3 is TGTGCCAGCAGCCAGTACAGGGGTGGGACTGAAGCTTTCTTT. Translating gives CASSQYRGGTEAFF.

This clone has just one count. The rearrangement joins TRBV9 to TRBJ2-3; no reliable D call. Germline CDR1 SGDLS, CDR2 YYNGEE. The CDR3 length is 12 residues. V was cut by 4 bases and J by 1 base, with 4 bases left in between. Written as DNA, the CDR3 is TGTGCCAGCAGCTATCGCACAGATACGCAGTATTTT. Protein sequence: CASSYRTDTQYF. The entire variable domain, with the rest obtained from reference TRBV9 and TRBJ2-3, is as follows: DSGVTQTPKHLITATGQRVTLRCSPRSGDLSVYWYQQSLDQGLQFLIQYYNGEERAKGNILERFSAQQFPDLHSELNLSSLELGDSALYFCASSYRTDTQYFGPGTRLTVL.

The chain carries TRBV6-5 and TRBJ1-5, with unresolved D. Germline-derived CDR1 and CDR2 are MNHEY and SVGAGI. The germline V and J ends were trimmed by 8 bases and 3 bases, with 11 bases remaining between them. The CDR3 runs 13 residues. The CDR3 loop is CASWERYNQPQHF. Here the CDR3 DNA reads TGTGCCAGCTGGGAGCGGTACAATCAGCCCCAGCATTTT.

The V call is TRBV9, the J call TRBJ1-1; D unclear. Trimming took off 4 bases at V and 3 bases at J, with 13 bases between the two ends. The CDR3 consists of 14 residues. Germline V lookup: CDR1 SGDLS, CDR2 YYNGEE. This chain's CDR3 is CASSFRREDTEAFF. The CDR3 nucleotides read TGTGCCAGCAGCTTCCGTAGAGAGGACACTGAAGCTTTCTTT. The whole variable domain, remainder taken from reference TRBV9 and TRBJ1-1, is DSGVTQTPKHLITATGQRVTLRCSPRSGDLSVYWYQQSLDQGLQFLIQYYNGEERAKGNILERFSAQQFPDLHSELNLSSLELGDSALYFCASSFRREDTEAFFGQGTRLTVV.

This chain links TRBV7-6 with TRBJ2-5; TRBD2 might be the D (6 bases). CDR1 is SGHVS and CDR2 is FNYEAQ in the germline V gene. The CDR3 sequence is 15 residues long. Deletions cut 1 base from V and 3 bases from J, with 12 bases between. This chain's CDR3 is CASSLGYRREETQYF. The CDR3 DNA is TGTGCCAGCAGCTTAGGGTACAGGAGGGAAGAGACCCAGTACTTC.

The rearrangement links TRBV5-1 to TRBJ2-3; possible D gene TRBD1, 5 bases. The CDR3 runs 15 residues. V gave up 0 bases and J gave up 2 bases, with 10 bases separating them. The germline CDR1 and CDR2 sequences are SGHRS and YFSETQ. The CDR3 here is CASSLVQDPTDTQYF. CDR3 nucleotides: TGCGCCAGCAGCTTGGTACAGGACCCCACAGATACGCAGTATTTT.

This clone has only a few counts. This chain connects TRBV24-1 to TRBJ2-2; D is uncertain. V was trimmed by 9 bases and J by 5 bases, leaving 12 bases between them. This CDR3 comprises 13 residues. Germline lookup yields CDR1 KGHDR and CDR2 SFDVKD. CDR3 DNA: TGTGCCACCTCCCCAGCGAGGACCGGGGAGCTGTTTTTT. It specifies CATSPARTGELFF.

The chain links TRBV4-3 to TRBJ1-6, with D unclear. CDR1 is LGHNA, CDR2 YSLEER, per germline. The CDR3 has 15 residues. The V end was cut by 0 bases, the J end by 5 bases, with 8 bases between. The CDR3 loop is CASSQERENNSPLHF. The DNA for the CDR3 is TGCGCCAGCAGCCAAGAGCGCGAGAATAATTCACCCCTCCACTTT.

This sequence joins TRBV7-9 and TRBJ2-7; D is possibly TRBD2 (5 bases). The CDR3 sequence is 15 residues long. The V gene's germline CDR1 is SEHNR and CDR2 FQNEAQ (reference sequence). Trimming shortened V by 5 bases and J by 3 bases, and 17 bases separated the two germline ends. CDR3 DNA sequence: TGTGCCAGCAGCCCGGGAAGCACCCCTCTCTACGAGCAGTACTTC. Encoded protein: CASSPGSTPLYEQYF.

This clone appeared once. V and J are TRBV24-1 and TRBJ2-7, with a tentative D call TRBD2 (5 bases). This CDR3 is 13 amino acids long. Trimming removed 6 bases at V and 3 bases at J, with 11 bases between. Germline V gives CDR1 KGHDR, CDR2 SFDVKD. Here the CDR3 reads CATSSGILYEQYF. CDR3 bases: TGTGCCACCAGTTCCGGGATCCTCTACGAGCAGTACTTC.

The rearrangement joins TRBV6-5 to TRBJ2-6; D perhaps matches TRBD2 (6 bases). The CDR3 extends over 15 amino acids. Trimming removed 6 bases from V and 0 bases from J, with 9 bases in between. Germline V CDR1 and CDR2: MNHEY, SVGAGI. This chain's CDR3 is CASRPGGSGANVLTF. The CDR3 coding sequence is TGTGCCAGCAGGCCCGGGGGCTCTGGGGCCAACGTCCTGACTTTC.

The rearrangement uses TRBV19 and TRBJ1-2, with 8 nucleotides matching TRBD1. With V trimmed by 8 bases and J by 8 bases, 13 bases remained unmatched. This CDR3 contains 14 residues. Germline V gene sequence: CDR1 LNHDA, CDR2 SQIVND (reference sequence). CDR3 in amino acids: CASFSRQGSWGYTF. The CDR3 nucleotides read TGTGCCAGTTTCTCACGACAGGGGAGTTGGGGCTACACCTTC.

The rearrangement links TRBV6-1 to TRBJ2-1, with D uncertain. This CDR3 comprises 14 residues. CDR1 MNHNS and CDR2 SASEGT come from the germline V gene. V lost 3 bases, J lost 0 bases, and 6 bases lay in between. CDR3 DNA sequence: TGTGCCAGCAGTGATTCGCGCTCCTACAATGAGCAGTTCTTC. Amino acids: CASSDSRSYNEQFF.

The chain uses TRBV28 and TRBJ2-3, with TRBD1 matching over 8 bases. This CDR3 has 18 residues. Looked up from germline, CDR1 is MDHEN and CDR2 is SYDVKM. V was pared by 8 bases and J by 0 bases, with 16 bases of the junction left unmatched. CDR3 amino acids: CASPPGTGGALSTDTQYF. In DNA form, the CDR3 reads TGTGCCAGCCCCCCCGGGACAGGAGGTGCACTAAGCACAGATACGCAGTATTTT.

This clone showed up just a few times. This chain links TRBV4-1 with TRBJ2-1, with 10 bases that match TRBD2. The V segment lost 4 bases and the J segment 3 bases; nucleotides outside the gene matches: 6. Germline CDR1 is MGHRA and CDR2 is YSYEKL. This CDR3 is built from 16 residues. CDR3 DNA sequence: TGCGCCAGCAGCCCGTTAGCGGGAGGAGGCTACAATGAGCAGTTCTTC. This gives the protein CASSPLAGGGYNEQFF.

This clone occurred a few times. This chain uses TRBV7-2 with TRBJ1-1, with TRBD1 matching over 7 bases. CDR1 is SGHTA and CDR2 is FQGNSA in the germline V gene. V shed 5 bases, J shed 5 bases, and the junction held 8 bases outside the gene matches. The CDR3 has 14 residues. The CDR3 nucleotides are TGTGCCAGCAGCACGACAGGGATGGGGACTGAAGCTTTCTTT. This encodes CASSTTGMGTEAFF.

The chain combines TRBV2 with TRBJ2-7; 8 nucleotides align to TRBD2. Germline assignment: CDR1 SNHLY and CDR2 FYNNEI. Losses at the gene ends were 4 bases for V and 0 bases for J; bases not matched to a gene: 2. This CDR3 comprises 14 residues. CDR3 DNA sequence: TGTGCCAGCAGTGTCGGGGGGGCCTCCTACGAGCAGTACTTC. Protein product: CASSVGGASYEQYF.

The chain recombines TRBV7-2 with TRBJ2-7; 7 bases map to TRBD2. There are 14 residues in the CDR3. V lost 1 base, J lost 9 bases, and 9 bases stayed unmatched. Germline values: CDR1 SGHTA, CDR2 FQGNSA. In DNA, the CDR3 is TGTGCCAGCAGCTTAGGGGGAGGGTCGGTTGGGCAGTACTTC. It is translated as CASSLGGGSVGQYF. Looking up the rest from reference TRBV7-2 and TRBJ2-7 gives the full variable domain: GAGVSQSPSNKVTEKGKDVELRCDPISGHTALYWYRQSLGQGLEFLIYFQGNSAPDKSGLPSDRFSAERTGGSVSTLTIQRTQQEDSAVYLCASSLGGGSVGQYFGPGTRLTVT.